The 19 T cell receptor beta chains below come from one sample, sequenced in a study of blood T cell repertoires in COVID-19. Repertoires were generated with immunoSEQ multiplex PCR, while TCRdb's copy carries only in-frame clones and drops some. This sample has tens of thousands of clones, with about 82% found just once. Sequencing was carried out using peripheral blood. The receptors derive from an older woman with acute or convalescent COVID-19.

This chain connects TRBV3-1 (or the pseudogene TRBV3-2) to TRBJ1-4, with D possibly TRBD1 on 5 matching bases. The CDR3 consists of 14 residues. Germline V lookup: CDR1 LGHDT, CDR2 YNNKEL (reference sequence). V dropped 6 bases and J dropped 7 bases, with 15 bases sitting between them. The CDR3 sequence: CASSRRVSGEKLFF. CDR3 nucleotide sequence: TGTGCCAGCAGTCGCAGGGTCAGTGGTGAAAAACTGTTTTTT.

This chain links TRBV3-1 (or the pseudogene TRBV3-2) with TRBJ1-4, with TRBD1 identical over 8 bases. The V segment lost 0 bases and the J segment 4 bases; nucleotides outside the gene matches: 4. Germline V gene data show CDR1 as LGHDT and CDR2 as YNNKEL (reference sequence). The CDR3 is 16 residues long. CDR3 sequence (DNA): TGTGCCAGCAGCCAAGATCAGACAGGGGATAATGAAAAACTGTTTTTT. Residues: CASSQDQTGDNEKLFF.

V and J are TRBV7-8 and TRBJ1-3; a weak D match, TRBD1 (5 bases). The CDR3 totals 15 residues. CDR1 is SGHVS and CDR2 is FQNEAQ in the germline V gene. V shed 5 bases and J shed 3 bases, with 14 bases lying between them. The DNA for the CDR3 is TGTGCCAGCAGCGGTCATGGGGGGGGTGGAAACACCATATATTTT. This translates into CASSGHGGGGNTIYF.

Concerning this clone itself: This sample also contains other DNA sequences that code for the same CDR3. The gene calls are TRBV5-1 and TRBJ1-2; no clear D gene. CDR3 size: 14 residues. V shed 0 bases and J shed 0 bases, with 6 bases lying between them. The V gene's germline CDR1 is SGHRS and CDR2 YFSETQ. CDR3 coding DNA: TGCGCCAGCAGCTTGGACAGCACTAACTATGGCTACACCTTC. Protein sequence: CASSLDSTNYGYTF.

The J gene is TRBJ2-5, the V gene TRBV7-3, with D perhaps matching TRBD2 (6 bases). Between the trimmed V and J ends, which lost 0 bases and 2 bases, there was a span of 19 bases. There are 18 residues in the CDR3. Germline-derived CDR1 and CDR2 are SGHTA and FQGTGA. In nucleotides, the CDR3 is TGTGCCAGCAGCTTAACCGGACGGGGGTTGGGGGATCAAGAGACCCAGTACTTC. It codes for CASSLTGRGLGDQETQYF.

The V and J genes are TRBV2 and TRBJ1-5, with TRBD1 identical over 9 bases. Trimming at V came to 6 bases and at J to 5 bases, leaving 8 bases not matched to a gene. The CDR3 runs 15 residues. CDR1 SNHLY and CDR2 FYNNEI come from the germline V gene. CDR3 DNA sequence: TGTGCCAGCAGACCCAACAGGGGGCGCGATCAGCCCCAGCATTTT. It codes for CASRPNRGRDQPQHF. Supplemented by reference TRBV2 and TRBJ1-5, the full variable domain reads EPEVTQTPSHQVTQMGQEVILRCVPISNHLYFYWYRQILGQKVEFLVSFYNNEISEKSEIFDDQFSVERPDGSNFTLKIRSTKLEDSAMYFCASRPNRGRDQPQHFGDGTRLSIL.

This sequence joins TRBV6-2 or TRBV6-3 and TRBJ1-1; TRBD1 aligns across 7 bases. This CDR3 has 16 residues. In germline, CDR1 is MNHEY, CDR2 SVGEGT. V was clipped by 5 bases and J by 0 bases; unmatched bases: 9. CDR3 coding DNA: TGTGCCAGCAGTCACTACAGGGGTGGCCTGAACACTGAAGCTTTCTTT. Its translation: CASSHYRGGLNTEAFF.

This chain connects TRBV5-1 to TRBJ2-3; unclear D gene. The V end was cut by 0 bases, the J end by 6 bases, with 5 bases between. Germline CDR1 is SGHRS and CDR2 is YFSETQ. This CDR3 spans 12 amino acids. The CDR3 DNA is TGCGCCAGCAGCTTGGCCTTTGATACGCAGTATTTT. Translated: CASSLAFDTQYF.

The chain uses TRBV7-8 and TRBJ2-7; tentatively, D is TRBD2 (6 bases). Germline loops: CDR1 SGHVS, CDR2 FQNEAQ. V lost 4 bases and J 3 bases, leaving 34 bases between the germline ends. There are 21 residues in the CDR3. The CDR3: CASSSGSFPGLAPPPHYEQYF. The CDR3 nucleotides read TGTGCCAGCAGCTCTGGCAGTTTCCCGGGACTCGCCCCACCGCCCCACTACGAGCAGTACTTC. Using reference TRBV7-8 and TRBJ2-7 for the parts outside the CDR3, the full variable domain is GAGVSQSPRYKVAKRGQDVALRCDPISGHVSLFWYQQALGQGPEFLTYFQNEAQLDKSGLPSDRFFAERPEGSVSTLKIQRTQQEDSAVYLCASSSGSFPGLAPPPHYEQYFGPGTRLTVT.

The gene calls are TRBV4-1 and TRBJ2-5; no firm D call. The germline V gene encodes CDR1 MGHRA and CDR2 YSYEKL. V dropped 0 bases and J dropped 5 bases, with 13 bases sitting between them. The CDR3 runs to 15 residues. The CDR3 reads CASSQDLSLRETQYF. The CDR3 DNA reads as TGCGCCAGCAGCCAAGATCTCTCGCTGCGTGAGACCCAGTACTTC.

This chain joins TRBV18 and TRBJ2-3, with 8 bases that match TRBD2. Germline V gene sequence: CDR1 KGHSH, CDR2 LQKENI. The J segment lost 7 bases and the V segment lost 1 base, leaving 10 bases of the junction unmatched. The CDR3 is made up of 16 amino acids. The CDR3 loop is CASSPLLAEPTYTQYF. The CDR3 bases are TGTGCCAGCTCACCACTACTAGCGGAGCCCACCTATACGCAGTATTTT.

The chain combines TRBV7-3 with TRBJ2-1, with 9 bases aligning to TRBD2. Losses at the gene ends were 5 bases for V and 8 bases for J; bases not matched to a gene: 4. CDR1 SGHTA and CDR2 FQGTGA come from the germline V gene. The CDR3 covers 13 residues. CDR3 sequence (DNA): TGTGCCAGCAGCCCTCAGCGGGGGGATGAGCAGTTCTTC. Protein: CASSPQRGDEQFF.

The rearrangement uses TRBV5-5 and TRBJ1-5; D is perhaps TRBD1 (5 bases). Germline CDR1 is SGHKS and CDR2 is YYEKEE (reference sequence). The V and J ends lost 0 bases and 6 bases respectively, with 13 bases between them. The CDR3 length is 15 residues. The DNA of the CDR3 is TGTGCCAGCAGCTTGGTTTATCAGGGCGGTCAGCCCCAGCATTTT. As protein: CASSLVYQGGQPQHF.

V is TRBV27 and J is TRBJ2-7, with 7 bases fitting TRBD2. V shed 6 bases, J shed 2 bases, and the junction held 10 bases outside the gene matches. The CDR3 has 15 residues. CDR1 and CDR2 from the germline V gene are MNHEY and SMNVEV (reference sequence). DNA of the CDR3: TGTGCCAGCAGACGGGGAGGGGCAGACACCTACGAGCAGTACTTC. Its translation is CASRRGGADTYEQYF.

There are a few counts of this clone. The chain uses TRBV4-2 and TRBJ1-3; D is perhaps TRBD1 (5 bases). The CDR3 has 19 amino acids. Deletions cut 1 base from V and 0 bases from J, with 19 bases between. In germline, CDR1 is LGHNA, CDR2 YNFKEQ. CDR3 in amino acids: CASSQGGSPTILSGNTIYF. The CDR3 coding sequence is TGTGCCAGCAGCCAAGGGGGCAGCCCTACTATACTCTCTGGAAACACCATATATTTT.

This chain joins TRBV5-1 and TRBJ1-2; D perhaps matches TRBD1 (5 bases). The CDR3 consists of 13 residues. V lost 1 base to trimming and J lost 8 bases, with 12 bases between them. Per the germline V gene, CDR1 is SGHRS and CDR2 is YFSETQ. The CDR3 spells CASSLMPGWGYTF. As DNA, the CDR3 is TGCGCCAGCAGCTTGATGCCAGGGTGGGGCTACACCTTC.

The gene calls are TRBV29-1 and TRBJ1-1, with 8 positions matching TRBD1. Germline-derived CDR1 and CDR2 are SQVTM and ANQGSEA. V gave up 7 bases and J gave up 1 base; unmatched junction bases: 5. The CDR3 totals 13 residues. CDR3 loop: CSGRTGQNTEAFF. The CDR3 coding sequence is TGCAGCGGTAGGACAGGGCAGAACACTGAAGCTTTCTTT. Using reference TRBV29-1 and TRBJ1-1 for the parts outside the CDR3, the full variable domain is SAVISQKPSRDICQRGTSLTIQCQVDSQVTMMFWYRQQPGQSLTLIATANQGSEATYESGFVIDKFPISRPNLTFSTLTVSNMSPEDSSIYLCSGRTGQNTEAFFGQGTRLTVV.

J is TRBJ2-3 and V is TRBV5-1; D unresolved. Germline V gives CDR1 SGHRS, CDR2 YFSETQ. The CDR3 spans 15 residues. V was trimmed by 2 bases and J by 6 bases, leaving 16 bases between them. The CDR3 region has the DNA TGCGCCAGCAGCTTAGAGGCTAAGGCGGCCGATACGCAGTATTTT. This gives the protein CASSLEAKAADTQYF.

This clone showed up just once. The rearrangement uses TRBV18 and TRBJ2-3; TRBD2 aligns across 8 bases. Germline lookup yields CDR1 KGHSH and CDR2 LQKENI. The V segment lost 4 bases and the J segment 1 base; nucleotides outside the gene matches: 4. The CDR3 consists of 15 residues. The CDR3 DNA sequence: TGTGCCAGCTCACTAACTAGCGGCGGCACAGATACGCAGTATTTT. This gives the protein CASSLTSGGTDTQYF.